Below are 13 T cell receptor beta chains sequenced from a single sample in a study of vaccination and CD4 T cells after COVID-19. No cognate antigen is known for these TCRs. This sample's treatment: roughly 11-day PBMC culture with coronavirus spike peptide pools or control peptides (ViraFEST assay). Sequencing of cultured CD4+ T cell DNA used the Oncomine TCR Beta short-read assay. TCRdb called the PCR reads again in MiXCR, with one record for every CDR3 protein. The data hold approximately 16,000 distinct CDR3 sequences, with about a third observed a single time. Material for sequencing was cultured CD4+ T cells from blood. These receptors all come from a human donor with COVID-19.

The gene calls are TRBV6-1 and TRBJ1-2; D not resolved. Germline V gene sequence: CDR1 MNHNS, CDR2 SASEGT. The CDR3 contains 16 residues. V was trimmed by 1 base and J by 0 bases, leaving 12 bases between them. CDR3 in DNA: TGTGCCAGCAGTGAAGTAACAATACGGACTAACTATGGCTACACCTTC. This gives the protein CASSEVTIRTNYGYTF.

This clonotype has a handful of counts. The chain carries TRBV11-2 and TRBJ2-7, with 10 bases aligning to TRBD2. The CDR3 extends over 14 amino acids. Germline V gene sequence: CDR1 SGHAT, CDR2 FQNNGV. The J segment lost 2 bases and the V segment lost 5 bases, leaving 3 bases of the junction unmatched. The CDR3 loop reads CASSVSGGAYEQYF. The CDR3 nucleotides are TGTGCCAGCAGCGTAAGCGGGGGGGCCTACGAGCAGTACTTC. The full variable domain, rest sourced from reference TRBV11-2 and TRBJ2-7, is EAGVAQSPRYKIIEKRQSVAFWCNPISGHATLYWYQQILGQGPKLLIQFQNNGVVDDSQLPKDRFSAERLKGVDSTLKIQPAKLEDSAVYLCASSVSGGAYEQYFGPGTRLTVT.

This clonotype was observed a handful of times. V is TRBV4-1 and J is TRBJ1-1, with 10 bases aligning to TRBD1. Germline CDR1 reads MGHRA; CDR2 reads YSYEKL. V lost 3 bases to trimming and J lost 3 bases; unmatched junction nucleotides: 4. The CDR3 has 15 residues. The CDR3 nucleotides read TGCGCCAGCAGCCAGAGGACAGGGGGGGACACTGAAGCTTTCTTT. Translating it yields CASSQRTGGDTEAFF.

This clonotype has a handful of counts. The V call is TRBV2, the J call TRBJ2-3; no definite D call. The CDR3 runs to 14 residues. Trimming stripped 4 bases from V and 2 bases from J, with 10 bases between. The germline CDR1 and CDR2 sequences are SNHLY and FYNNEI. CDR3 in DNA: TGTGCCAGCAGTGTAGGAGACAACACAGATACGCAGTATTTT. Residues: CASSVGDNTDTQYF.

This clonotype was observed a handful of times. The V and J genes are TRBV6-1 and TRBJ2-3; D unclear. Germline V lookup: CDR1 MNHNS, CDR2 SASEGT. The CDR3 spans 11 residues. V lost 7 bases, J lost 0 bases, and 2 bases lay in between. The CDR3 loop reads CASTSTDTQYF. Here the CDR3 DNA reads TGTGCCAGCACCAGCACAGATACGCAGTATTTT.

The rearrangement joins TRBV14 to TRBJ1-5; D remains unclear. CDR3 size: 12 residues. Germline V lookup: CDR1 SGHDN, CDR2 FVKESK. Trimming stripped 1 base from V and 2 bases from J, with 0 bases between. CDR3 loop: CASSQGNQPQHF. DNA for the CDR3: TGTGCCAGCAGCCAAGGCAATCAGCCCCAGCATTTT.

In its sample, this clonotype was seen once. The chain is built from TRBV5-4 and TRBJ1-2, with 10 bases lining up with TRBD1. The junction had 11 bases not matched to a gene; V was cut back by 4 bases and J by 8 bases. The CDR3 length is 15 residues. CDR1 and CDR2 (germline): SGHNT, YYREEE (reference sequence). The CDR3 here is CASSAGDRGNHGYTF. Here the CDR3 DNA reads TGTGCCAGCAGCGCCGGGGACAGGGGTAATCACGGCTACACCTTC.

This clonotype has a handful of counts. The J gene is TRBJ2-4, the V gene TRBV20-1; 8 bases align to TRBD1. Trimming removed 4 bases from V and 7 bases from J; junction bases left unmatched: 6. Germline-derived CDR1 and CDR2 are DFQATT and SNEGSKA (reference sequence). The CDR3 covers 13 residues. The chain's CDR3 is CSANDRGRNIQYF. CDR3 in DNA: TGCAGTGCTAATGACAGGGGTCGTAACATTCAGTACTTC.

V and J are TRBV5-4 and TRBJ2-6; TRBD1 matches 7 bases. Per the germline V gene, CDR1 is SGHNT and CDR2 is YYREEE (reference sequence). The CDR3 is 17 amino acids. The V and J ends lost 10 bases and 0 bases, in that order; junction bases with no gene match: 13. The CDR3 region has the DNA TGTGCCGGCGTCCTTGCGACAGGGAGCTCTGGGGCCAACGTCCTGACTTTC. The encoded protein is CAGVLATGSSGANVLTF.

This clonotype has just a few counts. This chain joins TRBV7-2 and TRBJ2-2; 10 bases align to TRBD1. Germline CDR1 SGHTA, CDR2 FQGNSA. The CDR3 is 16 amino acids. The trim removed 5 bases at V and 5 bases at J, leaving 8 bases unmatched. This CDR3 reads CASSPRTGGRTGELFF. In nucleotides, the CDR3 is TGTGCCAGCAGCCCCCGGACAGGGGGACGGACCGGGGAGCTGTTTTTT.

This clonotype appeared a few times. The CDR3 sequence is CASSPRQGLGGYTF. The CDR3 DNA follows: TGTGCCAGCAGCCCCCGACAGGGTTTAGGTGGCTACACCTTC. The chain combines TRBV27 with TRBJ1-2; 7 bases agree with TRBD1. Germline V gene data show CDR1 as MNHEY and CDR2 as SMNVEV (reference sequence). The CDR3 spans 14 residues. Trimming cost V 6 bases and J 7 bases; bases outside gene matches: 11.

This clonotype was seen more than once but under ten times. The J gene is TRBJ1-5, the V gene TRBV10-1; no clear D gene. Looked up from germline, CDR1 is WNHNN and CDR2 is SYGVQD (reference sequence). Trimming shortened V by 9 bases and J by 5 bases, and 5 bases separated the two germline ends. The CDR3 extends over 10 amino acids. CDR3 nucleotides: TGCGCCAGTCCACATCAGCCCCAGCATTTT. This encodes CASPHQPQHF.

This clonotype was detected only once. J is TRBJ1-3 and V is TRBV6-4; possibly TRBD1 for D (5 bases). V was shortened by 11 bases and J by 0 bases, with 17 bases between the two germline ends. CDR1 and CDR2 (germline): MRHNA, SNTAGT. The CDR3 is 15 amino acids. Here the CDR3 DNA reads TGTGCCCCCCAGGGCCTCGTCTCCTCTGGAAACACCATATATTTT. Its translation: CAPQGLVSSGNTIYF.